This T cell receptor beta chain is drawn from a study of cytomegalovirus exposure and HLA in healthy donors. Germline V gene data show CDR1 as MNHNS and CDR2 as SASEGT. Trimming took 4 bases from V and 4 from J; bases not matched to a gene: 8. The CDR3 loop spans 15 amino acids. Use of 60 Vbeta and 13 Jbeta primers characterized the PCR. Sequencing was performed with immunoSEQ multiplex PCR; in TCRdb, only in-frame clones are kept and a portion is missing. Here the sample spans 85,000 to 95,000 clones, approximately 7.7% being singletons. This clone has just a few counts. Sequenced input: PBMCs. The TCR sequence derives from a man between 45 and 60 years old in good health and CMV-seronegative. The rearrangement joins TRBV6-1 to TRBJ1-1, with TRBD1 identical over 8 bases. DNA for the CDR3: TGTGCCAGCAGTGGGTGGGGACAGGTCGGCACTGAAGCTTTCTTT. It encodes CASSGWGQVGTEAFF.